The 14 T cell receptor beta chains given below trace back to one sample, sequenced in a study of cytotoxic CD8 clonotypes in ibrutinib-treated CLL. Clones were sequenced by immunoSEQ multiplex PCR, and TCRdb holds only the in-frame ones, with some missing. The sample has 30,000 to 40,000 clones, about 70% seen once. The material was PBMCs, obtained at disease progression, from a patient treated with ibrutinib. The receptors stem from a human donor with chronic lymphocytic leukemia.

This chain joins TRBV6-4 and TRBJ2-3; D is undetermined. Germline assignment: CDR1 MRHNA and CDR2 SNTAGT. The CDR3 totals 13 residues. The germline V and J ends were trimmed by 3 bases and 3 bases, with 7 bases remaining between them. The CDR3 reads CASSESETDTQYF. CDR3 coding DNA: TGTGCCAGCAGTGAGTCTGAAACAGATACGCAGTATTTT.

This clone was detected once. The chain recombines TRBV28 with TRBJ1-2; no clear D. Germline lookup yields CDR1 MDHEN and CDR2 SYDVKM. CDR3 length: 13 residues. The V end lost 6 bases, the J end lost 8 bases, and 16 bases lay between the germline ends. The CDR3 nucleotides read TGTGCCAGCAGCCGAACCGGGCGGGAAGGCTACACCTTC. Protein product: CASSRTGREGYTF.

This chain uses TRBV13 with TRBJ2-7; TRBD1 agrees at 9 bases. Losses at the gene ends were 5 bases for V and 3 bases for J; bases not matched to a gene: 5. The CDR3 covers 14 residues. Germline-derived CDR1 and CDR2 are PRHDT and FYEKMQ (reference sequence). This CDR3 is CASSLGQGLYEQYF. In nucleotides, the CDR3 is TGTGCCAGCAGCCTGGGACAGGGCCTCTACGAGCAGTACTTC.

V gene TRBV6-5 combines with J gene TRBJ1-4; maybe TRBD1 (5 bases). Trimming took off 6 bases at V and 7 bases at J, with 15 bases between the two ends. Germline-derived CDR1 and CDR2 are MNHEY and SVGAGI. CDR3 length equals 14 residues. CDR3 nucleotides: TGTGCCAGCAGGCAGGGAGGGAGAGGTGAAAAACTGTTTTTT. This translates into CASRQGGRGEKLFF.

This clone showed up just once. The chain employs TRBV5-4 and TRBJ2-3; D perhaps matches TRBD2 (6 bases). Trimming removed 0 bases from V and 5 bases from J, with 10 bases in between. The CDR3 is 14 amino acids. Germline V lookup: CDR1 SGHNT, CDR2 YYREEE (reference sequence). In nucleotides, the CDR3 is TGTGCCAGCAGCTTGGGACTAGATAGAGATACGCAGTATTTT. Translated, it gives CASSLGLDRDTQYF.

This chain joins TRBV19 and TRBJ2-3, with D perhaps TRBD2 (5 bases). The germline gives CDR1 LNHDA, CDR2 SQIVND (reference sequence). This CDR3 is built from 15 residues. Trimming pared 4 bases from V and 1 base from J, leaving 12 bases between. The CDR3 here is CASSTEAGGTDTQYF. CDR3 nucleotide sequence: TGTGCCAGTAGTACCGAGGCGGGTGGCACAGATACGCAGTATTTT.

This clone has just a few counts. The chain uses TRBV28 and TRBJ1-4, with TRBD1 matching over 7 bases. The CDR3 totals 13 residues. The germline V gene has CDR1 MDHEN and CDR2 SYDVKM. J lost 6 bases, V lost 3 bases, and 1 base had no gene match. The CDR3 here is CASSLRGHEKLFF. The CDR3 coding sequence is TGTGCCAGCAGTTTGAGGGGGCATGAAAAACTGTTTTTT. The complete variable domain, with remaining parts taken from reference TRBV28 and TRBJ1-4, reads DVKVTQSSRYLVKRTGEKVFLECVQDMDHENMFWYRQDPGLGLRLIYFSYDVKMKEKGDIPEGYSVSREKKERFSLILESASTNQTSMYLCASSLRGHEKLFFGSGTQLSVL.

This sequence joins TRBV10-3 and TRBJ1-3; 8 bases agree with TRBD1. This CDR3 spans 14 amino acids. J gave up 4 bases and V 3 bases, and 2 bases lay outside the gene matches. Looked up from germline, CDR1 is ENHRY and CDR2 is SYGVKD. DNA of the CDR3: TGTGCCATCAGTGACAGGGGGCCCGGAAACACCATATATTTT. This sequence encodes CAISDRGPGNTIYF.

The gene calls are TRBV14 and TRBJ2-1; maybe TRBD2 (5 bases). CDR1 is SGHDN and CDR2 is FVKESK in the germline V gene. Trimming pared 1 base from V and 8 bases from J, leaving 12 bases between. This CDR3 region has 14 residues. The CDR3 DNA reads TGTGCCAGCAGCCAAGGAGGCGTGCGGGATGAGCAGTTCTTC. The encoded protein is CASSQGGVRDEQFF.

The chain joins TRBV6-5 to TRBJ2-3, with D tentatively TRBD2 (5 bases). The CDR3 consists of 12 residues. Germline V lookup: CDR1 MNHEY, CDR2 SVGAGI. The V and J ends lost 6 bases and 6 bases respectively, with 10 bases between them. The CDR3 sequence is CASSQTGDTQYF. For the CDR3, the DNA is TGTGCCAGCAGCCAGACGGGGGATACGCAGTATTTT.

This chain connects TRBV7-9 to TRBJ2-5; 8 bases map to TRBD2. The V gene's germline CDR1 is SEHNR and CDR2 FQNEAQ (reference sequence). The length of the CDR3 is 15 residues. Losses at the gene ends were 3 bases for V and 5 bases for J; bases not matched to a gene: 8. The CDR3 spells CASSLGLGGSETQYF. The CDR3 DNA sequence: TGTGCCAGCAGCTTGGGACTAGGGGGATCCGAGACCCAGTACTTC. Drawing the rest from reference TRBV7-9 and TRBJ2-5, the complete variable domain is DTGVSQNPRHKITKRGQNVTFRCDPISEHNRLYWYRQTLGQGPEFLTYFQNEAQLEKSRLLSDRFSAERPKGSFSTLEIQRTEQGDSAMYLCASSLGLGGSETQYFGPGTRLLVL.

The V gene is TRBV5-1, the J gene TRBJ2-3, with TRBD2 as a possible D gene (5 bases). CDR3 length equals 15 residues. The ends were cut back, 1 base at V and 0 bases at J, with 9 bases in the middle. Germline lookup yields CDR1 SGHRS and CDR2 YFSETQ. The CDR3 nucleotides read TGCGCCAGCAGCTTGAGGCGGGTTAGCACAGATACGCAGTATTTT. Translation: CASSLRRVSTDTQYF.

The genes are TRBV5-1 and TRBJ2-5; 9 bases line up with TRBD2. The V segment lost 0 bases and the J segment 7 bases; nucleotides outside the gene matches: 10. Germline assignment: CDR1 SGHRS and CDR2 YFSETQ. This CDR3 contains 16 residues. In DNA, the CDR3 is TGCGCCAGCAGCTTGGTGCGGGGGGGCCAATCGGGGACCCAGTACTTC. Encoded protein: CASSLVRGGQSGTQYF.

A few counts support this clone. The chain couples TRBV2 to TRBJ2-1; 10 bases are a match to TRBD1. Germline V gives CDR1 SNHLY, CDR2 FYNNEI. The CDR3 has 14 residues. With 7 bases clipped from V and 6 bases from J, the junction kept 6 bases outside the gene matches. CDR3 in amino acids: CASMPGQGINEQFF. The CDR3 nucleotides read TGTGCCAGCATGCCGGGACAGGGGATCAATGAGCAGTTCTTC.